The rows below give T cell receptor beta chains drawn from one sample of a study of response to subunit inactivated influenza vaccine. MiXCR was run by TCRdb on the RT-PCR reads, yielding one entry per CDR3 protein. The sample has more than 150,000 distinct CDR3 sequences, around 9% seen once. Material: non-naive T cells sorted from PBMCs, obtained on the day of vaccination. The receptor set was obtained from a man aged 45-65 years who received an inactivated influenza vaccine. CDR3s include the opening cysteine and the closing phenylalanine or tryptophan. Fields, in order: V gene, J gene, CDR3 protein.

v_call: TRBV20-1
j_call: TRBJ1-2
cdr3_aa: CSAGTGGYGYTF

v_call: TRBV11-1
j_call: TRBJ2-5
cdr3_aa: CASSSKTGTGLDFRETQYF

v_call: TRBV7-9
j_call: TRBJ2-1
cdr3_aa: CASSRTAIEQFF

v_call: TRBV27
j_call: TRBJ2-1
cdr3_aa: CASRARTSEYNEQFF

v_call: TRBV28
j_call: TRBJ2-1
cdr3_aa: CASSLRGRGYNEQFF

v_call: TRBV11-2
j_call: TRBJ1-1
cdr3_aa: CASRGTRRPRTEAFF

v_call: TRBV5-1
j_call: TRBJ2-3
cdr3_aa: CASSLPGADTQYF

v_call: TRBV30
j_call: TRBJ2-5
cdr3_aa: CAWSSRQETQYF

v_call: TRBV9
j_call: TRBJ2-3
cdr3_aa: CASSVTGSPDTQYF

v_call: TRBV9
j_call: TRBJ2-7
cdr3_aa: CASSVEDSRFYEQYF

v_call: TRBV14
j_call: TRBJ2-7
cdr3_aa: CASSPLGRGHEQYF

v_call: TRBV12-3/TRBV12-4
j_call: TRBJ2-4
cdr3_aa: CASSLVPGGPGKNIQYF

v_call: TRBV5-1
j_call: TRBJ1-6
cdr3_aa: CASSSGRPDSYNSPLHF

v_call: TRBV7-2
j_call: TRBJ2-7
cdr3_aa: CASSLEPGQVYEQYF

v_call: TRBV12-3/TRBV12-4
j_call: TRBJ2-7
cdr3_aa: CASSSSSGASYEQYF

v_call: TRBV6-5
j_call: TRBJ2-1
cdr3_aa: CASSYGGLAGNEQFF

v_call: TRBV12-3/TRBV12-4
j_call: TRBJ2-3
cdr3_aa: CASSSLIRGSADTQYF